This TCR beta chain was identified during a study of shared clonotypes between healthy human individuals. Whole-study context: Each donor had three CD4 naive, three CD4 memory, two CD8 naive and one CD8 memory plate.

Several immunoSEQ plates held equal portions of the genomic DNA taken from each subset. Method: immunoSEQ multiplex PCR; TCRdb's copy keeps in-frame clones and lacks some. The sample has around 1.6 million clones; approximately 98% are singletons. Germline V gene lookup returns CDR1 SGHRS and CDR2 YFSETQ. The ends lost 4 bases at V and 8 bases at J; junction bases unmatched: 7. The length of the CDR3 is 14 residues. Study-level findings and limits: When compared with the clonotypes that were shared by all four sorted-subset donors, the non-shared clonotypes turned out to have lower generation probabilities.

CD45RA-negative memory and CD45RA+ naive subsets were split from the CD4+ cells. A remark on this clone: Its specificity is not known.

The rearrangement joins TRBV5-1 to TRBJ1-4; 8 bases line up with TRBD1. The source of this sequence is a man in his thirties or forties in good health. Input material: naive CD4+ T cells sorted from blood. Subset specified: CD45RA+ positively selected. The CDR3 DNA is TGCGCCAGCAGCACTGGACAGGGAAGAGAAAAACTGTTTTTT. Its translation: CASSTGQGREKLFF.